This T cell receptor beta chain was found in a study of OX40 agonist ivuxolimab in advanced cancers. With respect to this clone: Its antigen is undetermined.

With autoimmune disease history or systemic immunosuppression, patients were excluded. The table came from immunoSEQ multiplex PCR; TCRdb's copy has only in-frame clones and leaves some out. Of roughly 41,000 clones in the sample, 82% were seen once. The CDR3 covers 12 residues. Whole-study results and caveats: Relative to CD4+ cells, CD8+ T cells on average had more expanded clones. Individuals who were partial responders at 0.1-3.0 mg/kg had clonal expansion that ranked among the lowest.

Here the sequenced sample was CD4+ or CD8+ T cells sorted from blood, taken in a trial of the OX40 agonist ivuxolimab. The gene calls are TRBV21-1 and TRBJ1-1. TRBV21-1 is recorded as a pseudogene. The sequence was obtained from an adult with an advanced solid tumor such as melanoma, head and neck, liver or kidney cancer. The CDR3 protein is CAILILGTEAFF. CDR3 bases: TGTGCCATATTAATTTTGGGTACTGAAGCTTTCTTT.